The text below deals with one T cell receptor beta chain. These data are taken from a study of blood T cell repertoires in COVID-19. The germline V gene encodes CDR1 SGHRS and CDR2 YFSETQ. Trimming removed 0 bases at V and 4 bases at J, with 16 bases between. The CDR3 has 16 residues. Only in-frame clones appear in the TCRdb table, and some are missing; sequencing was by immunoSEQ multiplex PCR. The sample has 150,000 to 200,000 clones, 88% seen once. The sequenced sample consisted of peripheral blood. The gene calls are TRBV5-1 and TRBJ1-1; perhaps TRBD1 as D (6 bases). This TCR was recovered from a man aged 55 to 70 with acute or convalescent COVID-19. The CDR3 DNA follows: TGCGCCAGCAGCTTGGTAGGGGGAGGGGGGGGCACTGAAGCTTTCTTT. Amino acid sequence: CASSLVGGGGGTEAFF.